One and the same sample provided the 10 T cell receptor beta chains below, sequenced in a study of T cells in Graves' hyperthyroidism and ophthalmopathy. RNA transcripts served as the template for amplifying TCR beta CDR3 regions. Researchers ran a first-round RT-PCR on the TCR CDR3 using the HTBI primer set. In TCRdb, the multiplex PCR reads were re-called with MiXCR into one record per CDR3 protein. The table has 250,000 to 300,000 distinct CDR3 sequences, roughly 15% seen once. Material for sequencing was blood. The origin of the receptors is a woman between 40 and 50 years old with Graves' hyperthyroidism that later progressed to Graves' ophthalmopathy.

Points on this clonotype: This could be a read error, since a much larger clone is one nucleotide away. The chain has TRBV20-1 and TRBJ2-5; the D is unclear. Germline lookup yields CDR1 DFQATT and CDR2 SNEGSKA (reference sequence). This CDR3 is built from 11 residues. V shed 6 bases and J shed 14 bases, with 19 bases lying between them. The CDR3 DNA is TGCAGTGCCCTTAAGGGCAGCACAATCTACTTC. Protein product: CSALKGSTIYF.

This clonotype was picked up many times. The chain combines TRBV2 with TRBJ1-1; D is uncertain. CDR3 length: 14 residues. Trimming removed 7 bases at V and 0 bases at J, with 12 bases between. Germline assignment: CDR1 SNHLY and CDR2 FYNNEI. The CDR3 here is CASNLRSLNTEAFF. In DNA form, the CDR3 reads TGTGCCAGCAATTTGAGGAGTTTGAACACTGAAGCTTTCTTT.

On this clonotype: Just one base apart from a much larger clone, this may be a read error. The rearrangement uses TRBV20-1 and TRBJ2-4, with D unclear. CDR3 length: 14 amino acids. CDR1 is DFQATT, CDR2 SNEGSKA, per germline (reference sequence). The CDR3 is CSARAGDAKNTQYF. CDR3 DNA: TGCAGTGCTAGAGCCGGAGATGCCAAAAACACTCAGTACTTC.

This clonotype was detected ten times or more. The J gene is TRBJ2-7, the V gene TRBV27; 14 bases are shared with TRBD2. The CDR3 contains 18 residues. CDR1 and CDR2 (germline): MNHEY, SMNVEV (reference sequence). V was pared by 0 bases and J by 7 bases, with 11 bases of the junction left unmatched. CDR3: CASSLSSRLAGGPKEQYF. The CDR3 DNA reads as TGTGCCAGCAGTTTATCCTCACGACTAGCGGGAGGGCCAAAAGAGCAGTACTTC.

In its sample, this clonotype was seen many times. V and J are TRBV10-3 and TRBJ1-5; D is undetermined. The V end was cut by 5 bases, the J end by 4 bases, with 15 bases between. Germline CDR1 and CDR2: ENHRY and SYGVKD. The length of the CDR3 is 15 residues. The DNA of the CDR3 is TGTGCCATCAGTAAAGGAGGACCGACAAATCAGCCCCAGCATTTT. This encodes CAISKGGPTNQPQHF.

The chain couples TRBV4-1 to TRBJ1-5; maybe TRBD1 (6 bases). The V gene's germline CDR1 is MGHRA and CDR2 YSYEKL. CDR3 length: 16 residues. V gave up 1 base and J gave up 2 bases, with 12 bases separating them. The CDR3 reads CASSQVQGKGNQPQHF. CDR3 in DNA: TGCGCCAGCAGCCAAGTCCAGGGGAAGGGCAATCAGCCCCAGCATTTT.

The sample holds many counts of this clonotype. The V and J genes are TRBV6-1 and TRBJ2-5, with a possible D match to TRBD2 (5 bases). CDR3 size: 14 residues. The V end was cut by 8 bases, the J end by 2 bases, with 15 bases between. The germline CDR1 and CDR2 sequences are MNHNS and SASEGT. Written as DNA, the CDR3 is TGTGCCAGCCGCAGAGGGCCAGATCAAGAGACCCAGTACTTC. Protein sequence: CASRRGPDQETQYF.

This clonotype was detected ten times or more. The chain has TRBV5-1 and TRBJ2-7, with D unresolved. Germline CDR1 SGHRS, CDR2 YFSETQ. With 1 base removed from V and 2 bases from J, the gap between germline ends came to 10 bases. This CDR3 has 14 amino acids. The CDR3 loop reads CASSLRHLTYEQYF. CDR3 bases: TGCGCCAGCAGCTTGAGACACCTTACCTACGAGCAGTACTTC.

This clonotype showed up many times. This rearrangement joins TRBV3-1 to TRBJ1-1; TRBD1 matches 7 bases. The V and J ends lost 5 bases and 6 bases, in that order; junction bases with no gene match: 9. In germline, CDR1 is LGHDT, CDR2 YNNKEL (reference sequence). The CDR3 totals 14 residues. The chain's CDR3 is CASSSHRGAAEAFF. CDR3 sequence (DNA): TGTGCCAGCAGCTCTCACAGGGGAGCGGCTGAAGCTTTCTTT.

This clonotype was recorded many times. The V gene is TRBV19, the J gene TRBJ2-5; TRBD1 agrees at 11 bases. The J segment lost 3 bases and the V segment lost 9 bases, leaving 3 bases of the junction unmatched. The CDR3 has 13 amino acids. Germline V gives CDR1 LNHDA, CDR2 SQIVND (reference sequence). CDR3 in amino acids: CASRTGGEETQYF. The CDR3 DNA reads TGTGCCAGCAGGACAGGGGGCGAAGAGACCCAGTACTTC.